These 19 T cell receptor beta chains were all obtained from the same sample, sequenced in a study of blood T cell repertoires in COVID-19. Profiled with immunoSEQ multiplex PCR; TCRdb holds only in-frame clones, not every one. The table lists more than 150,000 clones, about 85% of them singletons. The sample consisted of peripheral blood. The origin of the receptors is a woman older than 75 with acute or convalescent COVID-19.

The CDR3: CASSISPGGYQPQHF. In DNA form, the CDR3 reads TGTGCCAGTAGTATATCTCCGGGGGGCTATCAGCCCCAGCATTTT. This chain connects TRBV19 to TRBJ1-5; D possibly corresponds to TRBD1 (6 bases). The CDR3 is made up of 15 amino acids. Trimming stripped 2 bases from V and 5 bases from J, with 13 bases between. Looked up from germline, CDR1 is LNHDA and CDR2 is SQIVND (reference sequence). Together with reference TRBV19 and TRBJ1-5, the CDR3 gives the full variable domain: DGGITQSPKYLFRKEGQNVTLSCEQNLNHDAMYWYRQDPGQGLRLIYYSQIVNDFQKGDIAEGYSVSREKKESFPLTVTSAQKNPTAFYLCASSISPGGYQPQHFGDGTRLSIL.

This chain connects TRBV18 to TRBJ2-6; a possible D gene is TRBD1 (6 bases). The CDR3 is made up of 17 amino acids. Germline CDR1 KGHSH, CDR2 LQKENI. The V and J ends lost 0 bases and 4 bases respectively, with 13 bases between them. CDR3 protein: CASSPPAPGVGANVLTF. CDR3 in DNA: TGTGCCAGCTCACCACCCGCCCCAGGGGTCGGGGCCAACGTCCTGACTTTC.

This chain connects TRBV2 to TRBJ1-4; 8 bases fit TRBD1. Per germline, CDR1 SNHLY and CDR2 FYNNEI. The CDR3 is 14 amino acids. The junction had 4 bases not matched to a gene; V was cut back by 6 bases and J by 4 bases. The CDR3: CASRPDRGNEKLFF. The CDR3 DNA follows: TGTGCCAGCAGGCCAGACAGGGGTAATGAAAAACTGTTTTTT.

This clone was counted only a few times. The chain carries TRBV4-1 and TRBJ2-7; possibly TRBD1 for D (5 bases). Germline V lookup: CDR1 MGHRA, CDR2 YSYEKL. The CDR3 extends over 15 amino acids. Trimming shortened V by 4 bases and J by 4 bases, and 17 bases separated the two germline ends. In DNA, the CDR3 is TGCGCCAGCAGCCTCCAGTCGTTGGGGCCATACGAGCAGTACTTC. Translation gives CASSLQSLGPYEQYF.

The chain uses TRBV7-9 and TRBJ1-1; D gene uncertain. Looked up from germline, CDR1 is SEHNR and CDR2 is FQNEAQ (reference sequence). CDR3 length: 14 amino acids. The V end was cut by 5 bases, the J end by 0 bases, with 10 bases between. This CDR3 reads CASSIGIMNTEAFF. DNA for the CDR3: TGTGCCAGCAGCATCGGGATAATGAACACTGAAGCTTTCTTT.

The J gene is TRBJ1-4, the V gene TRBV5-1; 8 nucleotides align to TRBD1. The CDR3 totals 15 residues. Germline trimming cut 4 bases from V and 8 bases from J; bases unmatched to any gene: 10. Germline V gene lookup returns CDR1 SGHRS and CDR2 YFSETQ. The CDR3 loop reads CASSEIQGAREKLFF. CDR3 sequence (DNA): TGCGCCAGCAGCGAAATTCAGGGGGCGCGAGAAAAACTGTTTTTT. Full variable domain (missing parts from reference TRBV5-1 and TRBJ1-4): KAGVTQTPRYLIKTRGQQVTLSCSPISGHRSVSWYQQTPGQGLQFLFEYFSETQRNKGNFPGRFSGRQFSNSRSEMNVSTLELGDSALYLCASSEIQGAREKLFFGSGTQLSVL.

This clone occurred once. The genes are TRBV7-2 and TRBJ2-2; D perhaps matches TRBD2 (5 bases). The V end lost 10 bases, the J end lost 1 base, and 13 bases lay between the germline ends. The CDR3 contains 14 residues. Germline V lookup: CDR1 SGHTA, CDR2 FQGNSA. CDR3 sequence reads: CATAEGLNTGELFF. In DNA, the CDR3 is TGTGCCACCGCCGAGGGTTTGAACACCGGGGAGCTGTTTTTT. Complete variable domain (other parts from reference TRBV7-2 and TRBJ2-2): GAGVSQSPSNKVTEKGKDVELRCDPISGHTALYWYRQSLGQGLEFLIYFQGNSAPDKSGLPSDRFSAERTGGSVSTLTIQRTQQEDSAVYLCATAEGLNTGELFFGEGSRLTVL.

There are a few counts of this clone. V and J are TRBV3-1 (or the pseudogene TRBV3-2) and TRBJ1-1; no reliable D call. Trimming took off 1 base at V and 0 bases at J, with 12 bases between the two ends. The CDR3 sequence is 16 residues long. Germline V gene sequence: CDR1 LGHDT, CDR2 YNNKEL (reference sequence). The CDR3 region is CASSQGSWRVNTEAFF. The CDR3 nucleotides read TGTGCCAGCAGCCAAGGATCTTGGCGGGTGAACACTGAAGCTTTCTTT.

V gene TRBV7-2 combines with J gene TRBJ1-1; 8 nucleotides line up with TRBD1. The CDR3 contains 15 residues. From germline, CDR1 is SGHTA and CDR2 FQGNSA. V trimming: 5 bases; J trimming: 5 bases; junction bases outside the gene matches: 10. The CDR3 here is CASSLSTGAVTEAFF. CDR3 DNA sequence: TGTGCCAGCAGCCTATCGACAGGGGCGGTGACTGAAGCTTTCTTT.

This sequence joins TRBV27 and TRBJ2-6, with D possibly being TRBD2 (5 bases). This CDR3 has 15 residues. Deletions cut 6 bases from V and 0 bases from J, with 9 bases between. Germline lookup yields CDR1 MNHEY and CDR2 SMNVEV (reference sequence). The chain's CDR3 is CASRTGSSGANVLTF. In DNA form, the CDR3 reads TGTGCCAGCAGAACGGGGAGCTCTGGGGCCAACGTCCTGACTTTC.

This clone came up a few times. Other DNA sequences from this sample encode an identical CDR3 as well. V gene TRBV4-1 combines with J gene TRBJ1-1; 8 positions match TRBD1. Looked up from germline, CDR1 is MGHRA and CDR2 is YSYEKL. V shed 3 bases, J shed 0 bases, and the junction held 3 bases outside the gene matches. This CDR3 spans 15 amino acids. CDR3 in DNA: TGCGCCAGCAGCCACGGACAGGGACTGAACACTGAAGCTTTCTTT. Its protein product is CASSHGQGLNTEAFF.

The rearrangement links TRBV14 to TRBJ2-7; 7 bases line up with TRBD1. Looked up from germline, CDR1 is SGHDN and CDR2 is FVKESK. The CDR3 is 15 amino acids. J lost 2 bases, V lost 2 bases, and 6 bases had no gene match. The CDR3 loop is CASSQTTGIPYEQYF. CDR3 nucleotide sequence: TGTGCCAGCAGCCAAACGACAGGGATCCCCTACGAGCAGTACTTC.

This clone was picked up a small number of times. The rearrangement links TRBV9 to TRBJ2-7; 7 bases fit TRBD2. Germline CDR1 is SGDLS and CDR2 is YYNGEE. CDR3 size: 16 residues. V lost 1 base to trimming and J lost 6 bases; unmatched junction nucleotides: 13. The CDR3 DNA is TGTGCCAGCAGCGTATTAGCGGGCGTGGAAGCGGGCGAGCAGTACTTC. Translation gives CASSVLAGVEAGEQYF. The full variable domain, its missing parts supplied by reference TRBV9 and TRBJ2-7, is DSGVTQTPKHLITATGQRVTLRCSPRSGDLSVYWYQQSLDQGLQFLIQYYNGEERAKGNILERFSAQQFPDLHSELNLSSLELGDSALYFCASSVLAGVEAGEQYFGPGTRLTVT.

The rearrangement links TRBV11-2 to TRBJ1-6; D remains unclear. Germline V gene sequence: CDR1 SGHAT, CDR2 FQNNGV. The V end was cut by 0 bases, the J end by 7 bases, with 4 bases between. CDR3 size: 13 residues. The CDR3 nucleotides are TGTGCCAGCAGCTTAGAGACAAATTCACCCCTCCACTTT. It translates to CASSLETNSPLHF. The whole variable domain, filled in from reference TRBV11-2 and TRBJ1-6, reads EAGVAQSPRYKIIEKRQSVAFWCNPISGHATLYWYQQILGQGPKLLIQFQNNGVVDDSQLPKDRFSAERLKGVDSTLKIQPAKLEDSAVYLCASSLETNSPLHFGNGTRLTVT.

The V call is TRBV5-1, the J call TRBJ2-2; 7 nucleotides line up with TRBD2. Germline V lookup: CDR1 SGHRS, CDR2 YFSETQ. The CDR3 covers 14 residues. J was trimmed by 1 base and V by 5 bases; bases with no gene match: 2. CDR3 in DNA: TGCGCCAGCAGTCTAGCGGTGAACACCGGGGAGCTGTTTTTT. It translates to CASSLAVNTGELFF.

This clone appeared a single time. DNA for the CDR3: TGTGCCAGCAGCTCACTAGCGGGGGGTTTACCCCCCCCTGAGCAGTTCTTC. Protein: CASSSLAGGLPPPEQFF. The V and J genes are TRBV7-7 and TRBJ2-1, with 12 bases fitting TRBD2. Trimming at V came to 4 bases and at J to 9 bases, leaving 13 bases not matched to a gene. The germline V gene has CDR1 SSHAT and CDR2 FNYEAQ (reference sequence). The CDR3 consists of 17 residues.

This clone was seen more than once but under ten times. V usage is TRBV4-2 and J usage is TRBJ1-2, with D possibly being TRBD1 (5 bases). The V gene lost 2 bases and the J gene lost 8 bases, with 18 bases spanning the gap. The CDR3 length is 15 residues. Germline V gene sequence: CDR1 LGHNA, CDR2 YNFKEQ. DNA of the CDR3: TGTGCCAGCAGCCAATCGCGGGACCCTATGTGGGGCTACACCTTC. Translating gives CASSQSRDPMWGYTF.

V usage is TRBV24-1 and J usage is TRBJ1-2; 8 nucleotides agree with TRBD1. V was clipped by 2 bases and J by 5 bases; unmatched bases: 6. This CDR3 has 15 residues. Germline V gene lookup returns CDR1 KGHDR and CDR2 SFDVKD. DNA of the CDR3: TGTGCCACCAGTGATTCCCGGACAGGGCCATATGGCTACACCTTC. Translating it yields CATSDSRTGPYGYTF.

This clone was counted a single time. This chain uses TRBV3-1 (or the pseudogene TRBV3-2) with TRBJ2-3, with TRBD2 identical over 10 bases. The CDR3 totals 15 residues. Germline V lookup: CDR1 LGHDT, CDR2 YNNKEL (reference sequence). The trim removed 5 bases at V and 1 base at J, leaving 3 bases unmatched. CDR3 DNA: TGTGCCAGCAGCTCCGGACTAGCGGGCACAGATACGCAGTATTTT. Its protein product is CASSSGLAGTDTQYF.